A single sample gave rise to the 2 T cell receptor beta chains below, sequenced in a study of CD8+ T cells in alopecia areata. Extracted RNA was reverse transcribed into cDNA, the sequencing template. Method: immunoSEQ multiplex PCR; TCRdb's copy keeps in-frame clones and lacks some. The sample lists roughly 40,000 clones, more than 90% occurring once. Treatment: oral pan-JAK inhibitor, 5-10 mg twice daily. This specimen consisted of CD8+ T cells sorted from blood, obtained at week 24, from a patient treated with tofacitinib. The receptor set was obtained from a human donor with alopecia areata.

This chain links TRBV30 with TRBJ1-1; 10 bases map to TRBD1. V shed 2 bases and J 3 bases; nucleotides not matched to a gene: 3. Germline V lookup: CDR1 GTSNPN, CDR2 SVGIG (reference sequence). This CDR3 region has 14 residues. Written as DNA, the CDR3 is TGTGCCTGGAGTCCCGGACAGGGGGACACTGAAGCTTTCTTT. Translating gives CAWSPGQGDTEAFF. Supplemented by reference TRBV30 and TRBJ1-1, the full variable domain reads SQTIHQWPATLVQPVGSPLSLECTVEGTSNPNLYWYRQAAGRGLQLLFYSVGIGQISSEVPQNLSASRPQDRQFILSSKKLLLSDSGFYLCAWSPGQGDTEAFFGQGTRLTVV.

The V gene is TRBV27, the J gene TRBJ1-1; no reliable D call. This CDR3 has 16 residues. The germline V and J ends were trimmed by 2 bases and 1 base, with 14 bases remaining between them. Germline assignment: CDR1 MNHEY and CDR2 SMNVEV (reference sequence). CDR3 nucleotides: TGTGCCAGCAGTTTAGCTCCAGCGGGAGGGAACACTGAAGCTTTCTTT. The encoded protein is CASSLAPAGGNTEAFF.